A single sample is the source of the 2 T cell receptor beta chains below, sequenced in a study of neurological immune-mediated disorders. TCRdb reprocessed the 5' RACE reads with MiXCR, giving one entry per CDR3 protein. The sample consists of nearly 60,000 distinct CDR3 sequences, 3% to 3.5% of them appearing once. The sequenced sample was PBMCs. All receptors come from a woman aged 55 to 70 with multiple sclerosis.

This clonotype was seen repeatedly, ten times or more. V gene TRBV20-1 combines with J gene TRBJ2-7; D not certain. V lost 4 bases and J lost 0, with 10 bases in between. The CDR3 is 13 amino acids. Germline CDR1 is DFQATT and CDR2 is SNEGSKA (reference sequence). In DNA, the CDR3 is TGCAGTGCTATCGCGCTACCCTCCTACGAGCAGTACTTC. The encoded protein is CSAIALPSYEQYF.

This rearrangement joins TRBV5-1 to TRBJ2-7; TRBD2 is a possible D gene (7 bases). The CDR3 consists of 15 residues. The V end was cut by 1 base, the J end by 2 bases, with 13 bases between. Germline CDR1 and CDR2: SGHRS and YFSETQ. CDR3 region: CASSLRGGGTYEQYF. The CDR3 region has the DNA TGCGCCAGCAGCTTGCGAGGGGGGGGAACCTACGAGCAGTACTTC. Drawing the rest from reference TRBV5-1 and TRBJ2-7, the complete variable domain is KAGVTQTPRYLIKTRGQQVTLSCSPISGHRSVSWYQQTPGQGLQFLFEYFSETQRNKGNFPGRFSGRQFSNSRSEMNVSTLELGDSALYLCASSLRGGGTYEQYFGPGTRLTVT.